This T cell receptor (beta chain) was identified in a study of control samples from healthy donors and cancer patients. This clone was seen just once. TCRdb's table, derived via immunoSEQ multiplex PCR, lists solely in-frame clones and lacks some. The sample has about 130,000 clones, roughly nine tenths seen once; the top ten hold roughly 7.8%. Sequenced input: PBMCs. The TCR comes from a man in his fifties with head and neck cancer.

CDR3 residues: CASSPPGVPNEQYF. The CDR3 DNA reads TGTGCCAGCTCACCACCGGGGGTTCCTAACGAGCAGTACTTC. The chain has TRBV18 and TRBJ2-7; possibly TRBD1 or TRBD2 for D (5 bases each). The CDR3 contains 14 residues. Trimming shortened V by 0 bases and J by 5 bases, and 11 bases separated the two germline ends. Germline V gives CDR1 KGHSH, CDR2 LQKENI.